This TCR beta chain was identified in a study of identical twins. Regarding the study as a whole: Findings depended on cross-sectional statistics rather than tracking the same donors.

The CDR3 is 13 residues long. CDR1 and CDR2 from the germline V gene are LNHNV and YYDKDF (reference sequence). The V and J ends lost 4 bases and 5 bases, in that order; junction bases with no gene match: 3. TCRdb reanalysed the 5' RACE reads using MiXCR and keeps one entry per CDR3 protein. The profile shows hundreds of thousands of distinct CDR3 sequences, around 20% of them singletons. In its sample, this clonotype was seen a few times. What it recognizes is unknown. These records were also assigned to another study, of T cells expressing NK-cell markers. That report adds: Sorted CD3+CD56+NKG2C+, CD3+CD56+NKG2C- and CD3+CD56-NKG2C+ T cells provided the TCR beta repertoires.

The specimen was PBMCs. The sequence was collected from a woman aged 18-29 years in good health. V is TRBV15 and J is TRBJ1-2; 8 nucleotides align to TRBD1. The CDR3 spells CATSTGQGYGYTF. CDR3 DNA sequence: TGTGCCACCAGCACTGGACAGGGTTATGGCTACACCTTC.